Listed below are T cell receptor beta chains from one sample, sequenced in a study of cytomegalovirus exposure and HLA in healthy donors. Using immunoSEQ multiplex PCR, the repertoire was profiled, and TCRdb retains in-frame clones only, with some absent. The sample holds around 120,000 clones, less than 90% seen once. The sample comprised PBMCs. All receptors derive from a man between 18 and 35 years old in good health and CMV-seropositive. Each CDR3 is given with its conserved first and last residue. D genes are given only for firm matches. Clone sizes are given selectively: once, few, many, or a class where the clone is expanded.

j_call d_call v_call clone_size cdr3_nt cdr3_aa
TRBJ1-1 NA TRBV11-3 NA TGTGCCAGCAGCTTAGATCAAAGAAGAGGCACTGAAGCTTTCTTT CASSLDQRRGTEAFF
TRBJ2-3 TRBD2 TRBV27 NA TGTGCCAGCAGTTTAGGGCTAGCGGGGGCCCCTTCACAGTATTTT CASSLGLAGAPSQYF
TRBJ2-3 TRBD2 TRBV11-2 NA TGTGCCAGCAGCCTCCTGGGACTAGCGGGCCCAGATACGCAGTATTTT CASSLLGLAGPDTQYF
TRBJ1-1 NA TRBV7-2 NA TGTGCCAGCAGCTTAGGGGGTGGACAGACCACTGAAGCTTTCTTT CASSLGGGQTTEAFF
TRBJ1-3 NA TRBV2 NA TGTGCCAGCGGACACCGACAGCACCTCTCTGGAAACACCATATATTTT CASGHRQHLSGNTIYF
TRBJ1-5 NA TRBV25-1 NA TGTGCCAGCAGTCTCGCGGGGAATCAGCCCCAGCATTTT CASSLAGNQPQHF
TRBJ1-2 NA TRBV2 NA TGTGCCAGCAGTGAAGCGGAGCAGGGCTATGGCTACACCTTC CASSEAEQGYGYTF
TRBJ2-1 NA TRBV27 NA TGTGCCAGCAGTATGGCCCACGGCGGTAATGAGCAGTTCTTC CASSMAHGGNEQFF
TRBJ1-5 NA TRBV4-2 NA TGTGCCAGCAGCCAAGACAGGTTCGATCAGCCCCAGCATTTT CASSQDRFDQPQHF
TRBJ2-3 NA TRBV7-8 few TGTGCCAGCAGCCGTAGTACCTACACAGATACGCAGTATTTT CASSRSTYTDTQYF
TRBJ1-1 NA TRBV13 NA TGTGCCAGCAGCTTAGAGCGGAGGAGTTGGAACACTGAAGCTTTCTTT CASSLERRSWNTEAFF
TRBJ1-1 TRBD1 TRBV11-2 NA TGTGCCAGCAGCTCCTCGGACAGGGCGCGTACTGAAGCTTTCTTT CASSSSDRARTEAFF
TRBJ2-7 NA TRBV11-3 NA TGTGCCAGCAGCTTAGGGGGAGTGTACGAGCAGTACTTC CASSLGGVYEQYF
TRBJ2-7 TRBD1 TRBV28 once TGTGCCAGCAGTTTCCCCGGGACAGCCACCTACGAGCAGTACTTC CASSFPGTATYEQYF
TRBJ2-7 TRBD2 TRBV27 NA TGTGCCAGCAGTTTAGGGACTAGCGGGGGAGTATACGAGCAGTACTTC CASSLGTSGGVYEQYF
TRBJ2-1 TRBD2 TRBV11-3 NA TGTGCCAGCAGCTTAGCGACAACGACTAGCAACTATAACAATGAGCAGTTCTTC CASSLATTTSNYNNEQFF
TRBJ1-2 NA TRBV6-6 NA TGTGCCAGCAGCCCCCCGGGGACTGTGCATGGCTACACCTTC CASSPPGTVHGYTF
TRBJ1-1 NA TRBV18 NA TGTGCCAGCTCACCGGCAGGGGTTGTCAGTGGGACTGAAGCTTTCTTT CASSPAGVVSGTEAFF
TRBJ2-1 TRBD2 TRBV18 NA TGTGCCAGCTCACTAACCACGCGGCGTGGAGGGAGGGATGAGCAGTTCTTC CASSLTTRRGGRDEQFF
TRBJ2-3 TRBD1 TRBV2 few TGTGCCAGCAGACCCGACAGGGGGAGGGCGGATACGCAGTATTTT CASRPDRGRADTQYF
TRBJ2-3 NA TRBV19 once TGTGCCAGTGGGCTCGGCAACCGAGATACGCAGTATTTT CASGLGNRDTQYF
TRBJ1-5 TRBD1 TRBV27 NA TGTGCCAGCAGTTTTAAGGGGGCGCGGGGGGGCACTACTCTTTGGGCCCAGCATTTT CASSFKGARGGTTLWAQHF
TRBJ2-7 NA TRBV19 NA TGTGCCAGTAGCCTGGGTTGGAGCTCCTACGAGCAGTACTTC CASSLGWSSYEQYF
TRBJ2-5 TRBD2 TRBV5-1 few TGCGCCAGCAGCCTCCGGAGGGGACTAGCGGGGGGGGTCCAAGAGACCCAGTACTTC CASSLRRGLAGGVQETQYF
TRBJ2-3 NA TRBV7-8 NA TGTGCCAGCAGCTTAGATTCTTTAGTAGGGCAGGGAGGAGATACGCAGTATTTT CASSLDSLVGQGGDTQYF
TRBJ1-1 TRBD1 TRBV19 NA TGTGCCAGTAGTGCCATACCCGACAGGGGGACTGAAGCTTTCTTT CASSAIPDRGTEAFF
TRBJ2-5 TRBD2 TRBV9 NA TGTGCCAGCAGCGTAGGCGGGGGGACGTGGGAGACCCAGTACTTC CASSVGGGTWETQYF
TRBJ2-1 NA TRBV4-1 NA TGCGCCAGCAGCCAAATAACCACAGGGAACAATGAGCAGTTCTTC CASSQITTGNNEQFF
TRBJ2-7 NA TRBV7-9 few TGTGCCAGCAGCTTAACGACAGAATCTCCCTACGAGCAGTACTTC CASSLTTESPYEQYF
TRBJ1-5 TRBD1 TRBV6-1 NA TGTGCCAGCAGTGAGATAAGGGACAGGACCAATCAGCCCCAGCATTTT CASSEIRDRTNQPQHF
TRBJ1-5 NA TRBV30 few TGTGCCTGGAGTGTAGGAGGGACGGATAATCAGCCCCAGCATTTT CAWSVGGTDNQPQHF
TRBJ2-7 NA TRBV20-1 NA TGCAGTGCTGCCGACATATACGAGCAGTACTTC CSAADIYEQYF
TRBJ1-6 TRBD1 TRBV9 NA TGTGCCAGCAGCACCGGGACAGTCTATAATTCACCCCTCCACTTT CASSTGTVYNSPLHF
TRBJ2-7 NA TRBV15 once TGTGCCACCAGCCCTTTTGGGCGTCCGGGGGACTACGAGCAGTACTTC CATSPFGRPGDYEQYF
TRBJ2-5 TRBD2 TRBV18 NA TGTGCCAGCTCACCACGGCGGGGGGGTCAAGAGACCCAGTACTTC CASSPRRGGQETQYF
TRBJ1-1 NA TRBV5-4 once TGTGCCAGCAGCCCTCCCACTCGGGACACTGAAGCTTTCTTT CASSPPTRDTEAFF
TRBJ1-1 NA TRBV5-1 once TGCGCCAGCAGCTTGGTGCAGGGTGTATTGGACACTGAAGCTTTCTTT CASSLVQGVLDTEAFF
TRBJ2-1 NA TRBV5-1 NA TGCGCCAGCAGGAGGACGGGGGACTCCTACAATGAGCAGTTCTTC CASRRTGDSYNEQFF
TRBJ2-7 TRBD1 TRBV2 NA TGTGCCAGCAGCCCGGGACAGGGGGCGCGTAGCGAGCAGTACTTC CASSPGQGARSEQYF
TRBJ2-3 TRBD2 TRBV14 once TGTGCCAGCGGCTTCGGGGGGTCTAGCACAGATACGCAGTATTTT CASGFGGSSTDTQYF
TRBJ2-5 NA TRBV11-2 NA TGTGCCAGCAGCTTAGGAGCTCCGCAAGAGACCCAGTACTTC CASSLGAPQETQYF
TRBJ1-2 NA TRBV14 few TGTGCCAGCAGCCCTTCCAGCTATGGCTACACCTTC CASSPSSYGYTF
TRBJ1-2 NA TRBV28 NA TGTGCCAGCAGTCCCCCATGGGGCAGGGAGGGAGCCTATGGCTACACCTTC CASSPPWGREGAYGYTF
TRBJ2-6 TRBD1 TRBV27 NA TGTGCCAGCAGTACCGACAGGGTGGTTTCTGGGGCCAACGTCCTGACTTTC CASSTDRVVSGANVLTF
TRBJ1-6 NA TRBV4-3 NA TGCGCCAGCAGCCAAGATCCCTTACTAAATTCACCCCTCCACTTT CASSQDPLLNSPLHF
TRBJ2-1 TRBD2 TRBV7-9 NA TGTGCCAGCAGCCCCAAGGACGGGGGGTGGAATGAGCAGTTCTTC CASSPKDGGWNEQFF
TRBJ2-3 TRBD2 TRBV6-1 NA TGTGCCAGCAGTGGGACTAGCGGGGGGGCAGATACGCAGTATTTT CASSGTSGGADTQYF
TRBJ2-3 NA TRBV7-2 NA TGTGCCAGCAGCTTACGTGCGGGGGCTAGGGCGGATACGCAGTATTTT CASSLRAGARADTQYF
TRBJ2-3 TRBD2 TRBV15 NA TGTGCCACCAGCACTAGCGGGCATAACACAGATACGCAGTATTTT CATSTSGHNTDTQYF
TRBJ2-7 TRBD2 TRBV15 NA TGTGCCACCAGCAGAGTACGGGCGGGGGGATACTACGAGCAGTACTTC CATSRVRAGGYYEQYF
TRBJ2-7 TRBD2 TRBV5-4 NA TGTGCCAGCACCCGGGGCGGGGGGCGTGACGAGCAGTACTTC CASTRGGGRDEQYF
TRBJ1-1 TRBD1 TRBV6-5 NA TGTGCCAGCAGTACCGGGACAGCGAACACTGAAGCTTTCTTT CASSTGTANTEAFF
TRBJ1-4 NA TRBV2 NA TGTGCCAGCAGTGAATCTAGGGAAAAACTGTTTTTT CASSESREKLFF
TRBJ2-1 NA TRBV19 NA TGTGCCAGTAGTATGATGTCAGGGTCCAGCTCCTACAATGAGCAGTTCTTC CASSMMSGSSSYNEQFF
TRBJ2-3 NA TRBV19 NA TGTGCCAGTAGTTGGATGGGGGCAGCTACAGATACGCAGTATTTT CASSWMGAATDTQYF